This TCR beta chain was retrieved from a study of T cell repertoires in ileal Crohn's disease (dated by TCRdb to the late 2010s). Turning to the overall study: Median disease duration was approximately 8 years, and 35% of patients were identified as active smokers at the time of surgery. The study sequenced 171 mucosal samples from around 60 patients, taken at several locations on the surgical specimen and at postoperative endoscopy. The study was conducted in parallel with a multicentre cohort that was designed to identify predictors of early endoscopic recurrence following ileocolonic resection. Roughly half of the patients were given postoperative therapy, with approximately 17 on anti-TNF agents and 10 to 12 on thiopurines. Endoscopic postoperative recurrence was defined by a Rutgeerts score above i0. Surgery was performed for a complication in all patients, with stricturing disease in around 60% and penetrating disease in around 40%. The TCR repertoire was analysed in around 50 patients with Crohn's disease drawn from a prospective multicentre cohort.

For commercial TCRB immunosequencing, about 500 nanograms of biopsy DNA were submitted for each sample. A two-step, amplification bias-controlled multiplex PCR was used by Adaptive Biotechnology to amplify CDR3 regions from genomic DNA. In the first PCR, primers covered every V and J gene segment, and in the second PCR, barcodes and Illumina adapters were added. CDR3 libraries were sequenced using an Illumina instrument. As for the authors' bioinformatics: Vendor-provided pipelines were combined with custom analysis of raw data in R/Bioconductor under R version 3.3.0. Clonality, which ranges from 0 to 1, was calculated as the inverse of the normalised Shannon entropy across all productive clones. High-frequency clones were defined as the repertoire share of the top 100 clones, retaining only clones passing a 95% confidence test. Repertoire diversity was measured with the Simpson index, and overlap between samples was measured with the Morisita-Horn index. Held by TCRdb, this immuneACCESS table contains in-frame sequences only and omits some clones. Under half of the omission traces to an unresolved V gene where checked; the cause of the rest is unknown. V and J calls plus clone size are reproduced from that table; the DNA served to infer D and trimming. The sample includes about 9,600 clones, with over 65% observed a single time. In total, the top ten clones hold 25% of the sample.

Only a few counts were recorded for this clone. The specificity of this receptor is unknown. Per-base qualities were not stored, and no clone one base away is much larger. Adults with ileal or ileocolonic Crohn's disease and an indication for ileocolonic resection were eligible for inclusion. Before DNA extraction, whole ileal mucosal biopsies were kept frozen at -80 degrees C. Genomic DNA was extracted from frozen whole biopsies using a TRizol-based method and was quantified with a NanoDrop 2000 spectrophotometer. Trimmed from V: 1 base; trimmed from J: 10 bases; junction bases lacking a gene match: 9. CDR1 and CDR2, looked up from the germline V gene, are SGHTA and FQGNSA. Including cysteine and phenylalanine, the CDR3 has 15 amino acids. The sequence is cut down to CDR3 DNA, 45 bases in frame from base 1. General findings and caveats noted by the study authors: Endoscopic recurrence was linked to a higher percentage of high-frequency clones at surgery, and recurrence occurred in every patient whose clonality exceeded 26.8% (18/57). A significantly higher proportion of clonal expansions was observed in active smokers at surgery than in non-smokers (25.9% vs 17.9%, p=0.02). Only a subgroup of patients, of unstated size, had mucosal CD4 and CD8 T cells sorted and sequenced. More high-frequency clones were carried by sorted CD8 T cells than by CD4 T cells, suggesting that mucosal expansions were mainly CD8.

What was sequenced was ileal tissue. The TCR was taken from an adult with Crohn's disease. The rearranged chain carries TRBV7-2 and TRBJ2-1; TRBD2 matches 8 bases in the middle. CDR3 region: CASSLDDGRAREQFF. The DNA sequence follows: TGTGCCAGCAGCTTAGACGACGGGAGGGCCCGCGAGCAGTTCTTC. When the CDR3 is completed using the reference TRBV7-2 and TRBJ2-1 genes on either side, the full variable domain is GAGVSQSPSNKVTEKGKDVELRCDPISGHTALYWYRQSLGQGLEFLIYFQGNSAPDKSGLPSDRFSAERTGGSVSTLTIQRTQQEDSAVYLCASSLDDGRAREQFFGPGTRLTVL.